The 28 T cell receptor beta chains given below trace back to one sample, sequenced in a study of CD4+ T cells in melanoma. Profiling relied on immunoSEQ multiplex PCR, and the TCRdb table lists in-frame clones only, not all of them. The sample holds approximately 9,900 clones, 55% to 75% seen once. Specimen: cells from a culture (not recorded whether cultured in vitro). The receptors originated from a human donor with melanoma.

The J gene is TRBJ1-6, the V gene TRBV5-1; TRBD1 agrees at 8 bases. Trimming cost V 4 bases and J 10 bases; bases outside gene matches: 10. The CDR3 length is 15 residues. Looked up from germline, CDR1 is SGHRS and CDR2 is YFSETQ. This CDR3 is CASSRAGGSDSPLHF. The DNA for the CDR3 is TGCGCCAGCAGCCGAGCAGGGGGCTCTGACTCACCCCTCCACTTT.

This chain links TRBV14 with TRBJ1-6, with a weak D call TRBD1 (6 bases). V dropped 0 bases and J dropped 4 bases, with 10 bases sitting between them. CDR3 length equals 16 residues. Germline V gene data show CDR1 as SGHDN and CDR2 as FVKESK. The CDR3 DNA is TGTGCCAGCAGCCAAGATAAGGGGGGATATAATTCACCCCTCCACTTT. It yields the protein CASSQDKGGYNSPLHF.

The chain couples TRBV14 to TRBJ2-5, with D perhaps matching TRBD2 (6 bases). Trimming stripped 2 bases from V and 1 base from J, with 8 bases between. CDR1 and CDR2 from the germline V gene are SGHDN and FVKESK. The CDR3 totals 14 residues. For the CDR3, the DNA is TGTGCCAGCAGCCAACGGACTACCCAAGAGACCCAGTACTTC. This encodes CASSQRTTQETQYF.

The chain joins TRBV5-1 to TRBJ2-7, with 7 bases matching TRBD1. CDR1 is SGHRS, CDR2 YFSETQ, per germline. J was trimmed by 1 base and V by 5 bases; bases with no gene match: 6. This CDR3 is 14 amino acids long. The CDR3 protein is CASRRGQQSYEQYF. Here the CDR3 DNA reads TGCGCCAGCAGACGGGGACAGCAGTCCTACGAGCAGTACTTC.

The chain combines TRBV28 with TRBJ1-1; TRBD1 is a possible D gene (6 bases). From germline, CDR1 is MDHEN and CDR2 SYDVKM. This CDR3 region has 18 residues. Deletions cut 5 bases from V and 0 bases from J, with 22 bases between. The CDR3 loop is CASSIAGLGAAMNTEAFF. Here the CDR3 DNA reads TGTGCCAGCAGTATCGCCGGACTGGGGGCAGCAATGAACACTGAAGCTTTCTTT.

This clone turned up a few times. The V gene is TRBV5-1, the J gene TRBJ1-1; D uncertain. With 0 bases removed from V and 5 bases from J, the gap between germline ends came to 14 bases. Germline V gene sequence: CDR1 SGHRS, CDR2 YFSETQ. The CDR3 extends over 15 amino acids. CDR3 coding DNA: TGCGCCAGCAGCTTGGTTGGCACCTCGGGAACTGAAGCTTTCTTT. Protein: CASSLVGTSGTEAFF.

The chain carries TRBV30 and TRBJ1-1, with unresolved D. This CDR3 has 12 residues. V was trimmed by 4 bases and J by 2 bases, leaving 8 bases between them. The germline gives CDR1 GTSNPN, CDR2 SVGIG (reference sequence). As DNA, the CDR3 is TGTGCCTGGAAAAAGTTCAACACTGAAGCTTTCTTT. Amino acids: CAWKKFNTEAFF.

The chain uses TRBV6-6 and TRBJ2-7; D is tentatively TRBD1 or TRBD2 (6 bases each). Trimming left V 2 bases short and J 4 bases short, with 12 bases between. This CDR3 is built from 14 residues. Germline CDR1 and CDR2: MNHNY and SVGAGI (reference sequence). CDR3 protein: CASSYARGRYEQYF. Here the CDR3 DNA reads TGTGCCAGCAGTTACGCCCGGGGGCGATACGAGCAGTACTTC.

V is TRBV19 and J is TRBJ1-5; the D gene is possibly TRBD1 (6 bases). V was trimmed by 4 bases and J by 6 bases, leaving 22 bases between them. CDR3 size: 17 residues. Germline V gene sequence: CDR1 LNHDA, CDR2 SQIVND (reference sequence). CDR3: CASSTPRQGNPSQPQHF. The CDR3 bases are TGTGCCAGTAGTACCCCCCGGCAGGGGAATCCAAGTCAGCCCCAGCATTTT. The entire variable domain, with the rest obtained from reference TRBV19 and TRBJ1-5, is as follows: DGGITQSPKYLFRKEGQNVTLSCEQNLNHDAMYWYRQDPGQGLRLIYYSQIVNDFQKGDIAEGYSVSREKKESFPLTVTSAQKNPTAFYLCASSTPRQGNPSQPQHFGDGTRLSIL.

The chain couples TRBV7-2 to TRBJ1-1; 8 bases are a match to TRBD1. The junction had 9 bases not matched to a gene; V was cut back by 5 bases and J by 4 bases. Per germline, CDR1 SGHTA and CDR2 FQGNSA. This CDR3 has 15 residues. Here the CDR3 DNA reads TGTGCCAGCAGCACGGACAGGGTGAAGGTCACTGAAGCTTTCTTT. It specifies CASSTDRVKVTEAFF.

This clone was found a few times. The chain combines TRBV11-2 with TRBJ1-1; TRBD1 is a possible D gene (6 bases). V lost 2 bases, J lost 4 bases, and 8 bases lay in between. The CDR3 is 13 amino acids. The germline V gene has CDR1 SGHAT and CDR2 FQNNGV. CDR3 DNA sequence: TGTGCCAGCAGCTTAAGGGGGTCCACTGAAGCTTTCTTT. Translating it yields CASSLRGSTEAFF.

This clone was picked up one time. The V and J genes are TRBV5-1 and TRBJ2-5; D unclear. CDR3 size: 13 residues. Germline lookup yields CDR1 SGHRS and CDR2 YFSETQ. Trimming cost V 3 bases and J 7 bases, with 13 bases left between them. The CDR3 loop reads CASSSDVKGTQYF. As DNA, the CDR3 is TGCGCCAGCAGCTCGGACGTAAAAGGGACCCAGTACTTC.

The rearrangement uses TRBV4-1 and TRBJ2-7; a possible D gene is TRBD2 (5 bases). The CDR3 runs 15 residues. Germline V gene data show CDR1 as MGHRA and CDR2 as YSYEKL. V was pared by 6 bases and J by 0 bases, with 15 bases between. This CDR3 reads CASRTKRADSYEQYF. The CDR3 bases are TGCGCCAGCAGGACTAAGAGGGCTGACTCCTACGAGCAGTACTTC.

The sample holds one count of this clone. The CDR3 loop reads CASSYGHPYYEQYF. DNA of the CDR3: TGTGCCAGCAGTTACGGGCACCCGTACTACGAGCAGTACTTC. The chain joins TRBV6-6 to TRBJ2-7; no clear D. The CDR3 runs to 14 residues. V was pared by 2 bases and J by 3 bases, with 11 bases between. CDR1 and CDR2 from the germline V gene are MNHNY and SVGAGI (reference sequence).

The DNA for the CDR3 is TGTGCCACCCAGTTACAGCCAGTTCATAATTCACCCCTCCACTTT. Translated: CATQLQPVHNSPLHF. The chain is built from TRBV6-5 and TRBJ1-6; no clear D. Per the germline V gene, CDR1 is MNHEY and CDR2 is SVGAGI. Between the trimmed V and J ends, which lost 10 bases and 5 bases, there was a span of 18 bases. The CDR3 runs 15 residues.

The chain couples TRBV6-5 to TRBJ2-3, with TRBD2 matching over 11 bases. Germline V gives CDR1 MNHEY, CDR2 SVGAGI. The V gene end was trimmed by 8 bases and the J gene end by 8 bases; junction bases not matched to a gene: 3. CDR3 length: 12 residues. The DNA of the CDR3 is TGTGCCAGCCGACTAGCGGGGTCTACGCAGTATTTT. Translated: CASRLAGSTQYF.

The gene calls are TRBV7-3 and TRBJ2-5; D may be TRBD2 (6 bases). This CDR3 has 15 amino acids. The germline V gene encodes CDR1 SGHTA and CDR2 FQGTGA. Trimming removed 0 bases from V and 0 bases from J, with 8 bases in between. CDR3 in amino acids: CASSLTGGDQETQYF. CDR3 sequence (DNA): TGTGCCAGCAGCTTAACGGGGGGAGACCAAGAGACCCAGTACTTC.

The V gene is TRBV29-1, the J gene TRBJ1-1; no clear D gene. V shed 6 bases and J shed 10 bases, with 15 bases lying between them. Germline CDR1 SQVTM, CDR2 ANQGSEA. This CDR3 spans 11 amino acids. DNA for the CDR3: TGCAGCGTCGGACTGCAACCCCGAGCTTTCTTT. Translating gives CSVGLQPRAFF.

The rearrangement joins TRBV11-1 to TRBJ1-2; no clear D gene. In germline, CDR1 is SGHAT, CDR2 FQDESV (reference sequence). This CDR3 contains 13 residues. V lost 3 bases, J lost 0 bases, and 5 bases lay in between. The CDR3 sequence is CASSFLANYGYTF. The CDR3 DNA is TGTGCCAGCAGCTTTTTGGCTAACTATGGCTACACCTTC.

V usage is TRBV7-9 and J usage is TRBJ2-4; the match to TRBD2 covers 7 bases. The ends lost 3 bases at V and 1 base at J; junction bases unmatched: 15. Germline CDR1 is SEHNR and CDR2 is FQNEAQ (reference sequence). The CDR3 has 19 residues. The CDR3 DNA sequence: TGTGCCAGCAGCTTCTGGACATGGACTAGTCGGGGGGCCAAAAACATTCAGTACTTC. Translated: CASSFWTWTSRGAKNIQYF.

This sequence joins TRBV7-2 and TRBJ2-5; TRBD2 might be the D (6 bases). There are 14 residues in the CDR3. The V gene lost 5 bases and the J gene lost 2 bases, with 12 bases spanning the gap. The V gene's germline CDR1 is SGHTA and CDR2 FQGNSA. CDR3 sequence (DNA): TGTGCCAGCAGCCTAGGGGCGGGACAAGAGACCCAGTACTTC. Amino acid sequence: CASSLGAGQETQYF.

This clone was seen once. The V gene is TRBV18, the J gene TRBJ1-2; D not certain. The germline V gene encodes CDR1 KGHSH and CDR2 LQKENI. The CDR3 has 15 amino acids. V lost 2 bases and J 4 bases, leaving 14 bases between the germline ends. CDR3 DNA: TGTGCCAGCTCACCATCTCGGGAGTTTGGCTATGGCTACACCTTC. Translated: CASSPSREFGYGYTF.

This clone was seen only a few times. The V gene is TRBV9, the J gene TRBJ2-7; D is ambiguous. V dropped 0 bases and J dropped 6 bases, with 10 bases sitting between them. Germline lookup yields CDR1 SGDLS and CDR2 YYNGEE. The CDR3 consists of 13 residues. CDR3 region: CASSVAISSEQYF. The CDR3 nucleotides are TGTGCCAGCAGCGTAGCAATATCGTCCGAGCAGTACTTC.

This sequence joins TRBV4-1 and TRBJ2-7, with D uncertain. CDR1 is MGHRA and CDR2 is YSYEKL in the germline V gene. There are 19 residues in the CDR3. Trimming shortened V by 4 bases and J by 0 bases, and 25 bases separated the two germline ends. The CDR3 coding sequence is TGCGCCAGCAGCCCGGATCAAACCTCCAGCGAACTTTTCTCCTACGAGCAGTACTTC. This encodes CASSPDQTSSELFSYEQYF.

This chain joins TRBV15 and TRBJ2-3; 7 positions agree with TRBD2. Germline CDR1 and CDR2: LNHNV and YYDKDF (reference sequence). J lost 2 bases, V lost 2 bases, and 7 bases had no gene match. This CDR3 comprises 16 residues. CDR3 protein: CATSRRTRRSTDTQYF. The CDR3 DNA reads as TGTGCCACCAGCAGACGGACTAGGAGGTCCACAGATACGCAGTATTTT.

The J gene is TRBJ1-6, the V gene TRBV7-2; D is possibly TRBD1 (6 bases). Trimming pared 2 bases from V and 2 bases from J, leaving 13 bases between. This CDR3 has 17 amino acids. CDR1 SGHTA and CDR2 FQGNSA come from the germline V gene. Here the CDR3 reads CASSLSGRGTYNSPLHF. Here the CDR3 DNA reads TGTGCCAGCAGCTTATCGGGCAGGGGAACCTATAATTCACCCCTCCACTTT.

The chain carries TRBV4-2 and TRBJ2-5; 8 positions agree with TRBD2. With 4 bases clipped from V and 4 bases from J, the junction kept 5 bases outside the gene matches. This CDR3 has 14 residues. Germline V gene lookup returns CDR1 LGHNA and CDR2 YNFKEQ. CDR3 sequence reads: CASSLSGVGETQYF. As DNA, the CDR3 is TGTGCCAGCAGCCTTAGCGGGGTCGGAGAGACCCAGTACTTC.

The chain combines TRBV5-6 with TRBJ1-6; D remains ambiguous. V shed 4 bases and J shed 8 bases, with 16 bases lying between them. CDR1 SGHDT and CDR2 YYEEEE come from the germline V gene. The CDR3 runs 15 residues. The CDR3, as DNA: TGTGCCAGCAGCCTCCGGGGAGGGAGAGATTCACCCCTCCACTTT. Translation: CASSLRGGRDSPLHF.